The 14 T cell receptor beta chains below were found in one sample sequenced in a study of neurological immune-mediated disorders (dated by TCRdb to between 2019 and 2020). Library preparation employed 5' RACE. Sequencing relied on an Illumina HiSeq 2500. TCRdb reran the public reads through fastp at Q25 and MiXCR, keeping productive beta chains. Rows with a matching CDR3 protein are joined into one entry that keeps the most common DNA and genes. Present in this sample are some 57,000 distinct CDR3 sequences, under 5% of which were seen just once. Jointly, the top ten make up roughly 3.4% of the sample. The specimen sequenced was PBMCs. These receptors came from a woman aged 50 to 60 with multiple sclerosis.

This clonotype was observed at least ten times. The chain employs TRBV20-1 and TRBJ1-3; possible D gene TRBD1, 6 bases. Germline V gene sequence: CDR1 DFQATT, CDR2 SNEGSKA (reference sequence). The CDR3 sequence is 13 residues long. The V end was cut by 6 bases, the J end by 4 bases, with 13 bases between. DNA of the CDR3: TGCAGTGCCGTGGACAGTAGAGGAAACACCATATATTTT. Its protein product is CSAVDSRGNTIYF.

This clonotype has at least ten counts. This sequence joins TRBV25-1 and TRBJ2-3; 7 bases align to TRBD2. This CDR3 has 15 amino acids. Trimming cost V 2 bases and J 2 bases; bases outside gene matches: 4. Germline V gene sequence: CDR1 MGHDK, CDR2 SYGVNS. The CDR3 spells CASSELSGVTDTQYF. In nucleotides, the CDR3 is TGTGCCAGCAGTGAACTGAGCGGGGTCACAGATACGCAGTATTTT.

The rearrangement joins TRBV27 to TRBJ2-3, with 9 positions matching TRBD1. The germline V gene has CDR1 MNHEY and CDR2 SMNVEV (reference sequence). The CDR3 sequence is 15 residues long. The J segment lost 5 bases and the V segment lost 2 bases, leaving 5 bases of the junction unmatched. In nucleotides, the CDR3 is TGTGCCAGCAGTTTAAACAGGGGGCTAGGAGATACGCAGTATTTT. This sequence encodes CASSLNRGLGDTQYF.

This clonotype was counted at least ten times. This sequence joins TRBV20-1 and TRBJ1-4; 9 bases align to TRBD1. V shed 5 bases and J 7 bases; nucleotides not matched to a gene: 8. Germline V lookup: CDR1 DFQATT, CDR2 SNEGSKA (reference sequence). The CDR3 runs 14 residues. CDR3 protein: CSAGGGQGVEKLFF. The CDR3, as DNA: TGCAGTGCTGGTGGGGGACAGGGAGTTGAAAAACTGTTTTTT.

This clonotype was observed many times. This sequence joins TRBV27 and TRBJ2-5; 7 bases map to TRBD2. Germline V gives CDR1 MNHEY, CDR2 SMNVEV (reference sequence). V was pared by 10 bases and J by 4 bases, with 12 bases of the junction left unmatched. CDR3 size: 14 residues. The CDR3 coding sequence is TGTGCCACCCCGCCCCGGGGGGAGAGAGAGACCCAGTACTTC. Protein product: CATPPRGERETQYF.

This clonotype was picked up many times. V is TRBV20-1 and J is TRBJ1-2; D not certain. The V end was cut by 0 bases, the J end by 2 bases, with 10 bases between. CDR3 size: 14 residues. The germline CDR1 and CDR2 sequences are DFQATT and SNEGSKA (reference sequence). CDR3 in amino acids: CSAREAGRNYGYTF. The CDR3 DNA reads as TGCAGTGCTAGAGAGGCCGGGCGCAACTATGGCTACACCTTC.

This clonotype has at least ten counts. The chain links TRBV10-3 to TRBJ2-5; D gene unclear. The ends were cut back, 5 bases at V and 0 bases at J, with 10 bases in the middle. The CDR3 covers 14 residues. CDR1 is ENHRY, CDR2 SYGVKD, per germline. The CDR3 bases are TGTGCCATCAGTAAGGAGTTTTACCAAGAGACCCAGTACTTC. Translation gives CAISKEFYQETQYF.

This clonotype was found a few times. The rearrangement joins TRBV5-1 to TRBJ2-5, with D possibly matching TRBD1 (5 bases). The CDR3 is 14 residues long. Trimming left V 6 bases short and J 7 bases short, with 19 bases between. Germline values: CDR1 SGHRS, CDR2 YFSETQ. Here the CDR3 reads CASTIQGAPRTQYF. The CDR3 bases are TGCGCCAGCACCATTCAAGGGGCTCCGAGGACCCAGTACTTC.

As regards this clonotype: A much larger clone lies one base from this, so it may be a read error. This rearrangement joins TRBV10-2 to TRBJ2-3, with D unresolved. The V gene's germline CDR1 is WSHSY and CDR2 SAAADI. The ends were cut back, 5 bases at V and 4 bases at J, with 7 bases in the middle. The CDR3 totals 12 residues. CDR3 coding DNA: TGCGCCAGCAGTTTAAGCGCAGATACGCAGTATTTT. It encodes CASSLSADTQYF.

This clonotype was recorded many times. This sequence joins TRBV7-6 and TRBJ1-3; no firm D call. Trimming removed 5 bases at V and 2 bases at J, with 7 bases between. Germline V gives CDR1 SGHVS, CDR2 FNYEAQ. The CDR3 covers 13 residues. In DNA form, the CDR3 reads TGTGCCAGCAGCCCGTTCGCTGGAAACACCATATATTTT. Its protein product is CASSPFAGNTIYF.

This clonotype was observed at least ten times. The rearrangement uses TRBV5-1 and TRBJ1-3; D not resolved. V lost 1 base, J lost 0 bases, and 17 bases lay in between. From germline, CDR1 is SGHRS and CDR2 YFSETQ. This CDR3 contains 18 residues. Here the CDR3 DNA reads TGCGCCAGCAGCTTGCAGGTGCGGACCGGGAGCTCTGGAAACACCATATATTTT. Translated, it gives CASSLQVRTGSSGNTIYF.

Many counts were recorded for this clonotype. CDR3 residues: CASSLTTQEQFF. CDR3 bases: TGCGCCAGCAGCTTAACTACTCAGGAGCAGTTCTTC. This chain links TRBV5-1 with TRBJ2-1; no clear D gene. The CDR3 extends over 12 amino acids. Germline V lookup: CDR1 SGHRS, CDR2 YFSETQ. V lost 2 bases and J 10 bases, leaving 10 bases between the germline ends.

This clonotype was counted at least ten times. V usage is TRBV12-3 or TRBV12-4 and J usage is TRBJ2-1; D is perhaps TRBD2 (6 bases). V lost 4 bases and J lost 7, with 11 bases in between. The CDR3 extends over 13 amino acids. The CDR3 DNA is TGTGCCAGCAGTTACCCGGGGGTGAATGAGCAGTTCTTC. It is translated as CASSYPGVNEQFF.

This clonotype was detected many times. CDR3 DNA: TGTGCCAGCAGTATGTCACAGGGTGCGAACACCGGGGAGCTGTTTTTT. It specifies CASSMSQGANTGELFF. The rearrangement uses TRBV5-5 and TRBJ2-2; a weak D match, TRBD1 (6 bases). The CDR3 spans 16 residues. Per the germline V gene, CDR1 is SGHKS and CDR2 is YYEKEE (reference sequence). Deletions cut 5 bases from V and 0 bases from J, with 14 bases between.